This T cell receptor beta chain was profiled in a study of cytomegalovirus exposure and HLA in healthy donors. Study observations and caveats: TCR beta chains numbering more than 150 were designated cytomegalovirus-associated. There were a few CMV-associated chains whose specificity for CMV antigens was confirmed in vitro. That first-cohort TCR clusters tended to co-occur in the roughly 130 validation repertoires was found in a later analysis.

Repertoires were generated with immunoSEQ multiplex PCR, while TCRdb's copy carries only in-frame clones and drops some. Here the sample spans approximately 190,000 clones, around 80% being singletons. V lost 6 bases and J 0 bases, leaving 5 bases between the germline ends. Germline CDR1 and CDR2: MNHNS and SASEGT. The CDR3 contains 13 residues. This clone has just one count. The antigen is unknown. The chain recombines TRBV6-1 with TRBJ2-2; D may be TRBD2 (5 bases). The source material was PBMCs. The source of this sequence is a woman in her twenties or thirties in good health and CMV-seropositive. CDR3 loop: CASRRANTGELFF. Written as DNA, the CDR3 is TGTGCCAGCAGGCGGGCGAACACCGGGGAGCTGTTTTTT.